These T cell receptor beta chains were read from a single sample in a study of T cell responses to AZD1222 COVID-19 vaccine. Only in-frame clones appear in the TCRdb table, and some are missing; sequencing was by immunoSEQ multiplex PCR. The profile shows under 130,000 clones, about 94% of them singletons. Sequencing was performed on peripheral blood, taken on day 0 of AZD1222 vaccination. These receptors were obtained from an adult in good health. CDR3s include the opening cysteine and the closing phenylalanine or tryptophan. A D gene is named only where the DNA matches it firmly. Rows may omit the clone size; those that give it use once, few, many or a size class.

j_gene: TRBJ2-5
v_gene: TRBV2
abundance: .
d_gene: TRBD1
CDR3nt: TGTGCCAGCAACCCCGACAGGGAGGAGACCCAGTACTTC
CDR3aa: CASNPDREETQYF

j_gene: TRBJ1-3
v_gene: TRBV5-5
abundance: .
d_gene: .
CDR3nt: TGTGCCAGCAGCTTGGGCGGTAGTTTTGGAAACACCATATATTTT
CDR3aa: CASSLGGSFGNTIYF

j_gene: TRBJ1-1
v_gene: TRBV2
abundance: .
d_gene: .
CDR3nt: TGTGCCAGCAGCATGAACACTGAAGCTTTCTTT
CDR3aa: CASSMNTEAFF

j_gene: TRBJ1-3
v_gene: TRBV29-1
abundance: .
d_gene: .
CDR3nt: TGCAGCGTTGAACTGAGCTCTGGAAACACCATATATTTT
CDR3aa: CSVELSSGNTIYF

j_gene: TRBJ2-1
v_gene: TRBV7-3
abundance: .
d_gene: .
CDR3nt: TGTGCCAGCAATTCTCAGGTCCACAATGAGCAGTTCTTC
CDR3aa: CASNSQVHNEQFF

j_gene: TRBJ2-3
v_gene: TRBV7-9
abundance: .
d_gene: TRBD1
CDR3nt: TGTGCCAGCAGCCTCGGGACAGGGCATTCAGATACGCAGTATTTT
CDR3aa: CASSLGTGHSDTQYF

j_gene: TRBJ1-1
v_gene: TRBV5-1
abundance: .
d_gene: .
CDR3nt: TGCGCCAGCAGCATTCAGAAGAACACTGAAGCTTTCTTT
CDR3aa: CASSIQKNTEAFF

j_gene: TRBJ2-2
v_gene: TRBV7-3
abundance: .
d_gene: TRBD2
CDR3nt: TGTGCCAGCAGCTTAACGGCGACTAGCGGGGTGTCCGGGGAGCTGTTTTTT
CDR3aa: CASSLTATSGVSGELFF

j_gene: TRBJ1-6
v_gene: TRBV30
abundance: .
d_gene: .
CDR3nt: TGTGCCTGGACACCGGGACTTAATTCACCCCTCCACTTT
CDR3aa: CAWTPGLNSPLHF

j_gene: TRBJ1-6
v_gene: TRBV30
abundance: .
d_gene: .
CDR3nt: TGTGCCTGGAGATCCGGGACCTATAATTCACCCCTCCACTTT
CDR3aa: CAWRSGTYNSPLHF

j_gene: TRBJ1-2
v_gene: TRBV7-9
abundance: .
d_gene: .
CDR3nt: TGTGCCAGCAGCCTTACAGGGAGCTATGGCTACACCTTC
CDR3aa: CASSLTGSYGYTF

j_gene: TRBJ1-5
v_gene: TRBV6-5
abundance: .
d_gene: .
CDR3nt: TGTGCCAGCAGTTATCGTACTGGGGCGCCCCAGCATTTT
CDR3aa: CASSYRTGAPQHF

j_gene: TRBJ1-4
v_gene: TRBV19
abundance: .
d_gene: .
CDR3nt: TGTGCCAGTAGTATCGGTGAAAAACTGTTTTTT
CDR3aa: CASSIGEKLFF

j_gene: TRBJ2-3
v_gene: TRBV7-2
abundance: once
d_gene: .
CDR3nt: TGTGCCAGCAGCTTACCCTTACGGGGGGCCGCTCCTAGCACAGATACGCAGTATTTT
CDR3aa: CASSLPLRGAAPSTDTQYF

j_gene: TRBJ1-2
v_gene: TRBV6-5
abundance: once
d_gene: TRBD1
CDR3nt: TGTGCCAGCAATGGACAGGTTATAGCTAACTATGGCTACACCTTC
CDR3aa: CASNGQVIANYGYTF

j_gene: TRBJ1-4
v_gene: TRBV5-4
abundance: .
d_gene: .
CDR3nt: TGTGCCAGCAGCCCATCCCTAGGGGGGGGTGACGGAGAAAAACTGTTTTTT
CDR3aa: CASSPSLGGGDGEKLFF

j_gene: TRBJ1-4
v_gene: TRBV2
abundance: once
d_gene: TRBD1
CDR3nt: TGTGCCACTAGGACAGGGGACGCAACTAATGAAAAACTGTTTTTT
CDR3aa: CATRTGDATNEKLFF

j_gene: TRBJ2-3
v_gene: TRBV2
abundance: .
d_gene: .
CDR3nt: TGTGCCAGCATCCCTCGGGGCGGCAACACAGATACGCAGTATTTT
CDR3aa: CASIPRGGNTDTQYF

j_gene: TRBJ1-2
v_gene: TRBV6-5
abundance: .
d_gene: .
CDR3nt: TGTGCCAGCAGTTCAGGGACCTACTATGGCTACACCTTC
CDR3aa: CASSSGTYYGYTF

j_gene: TRBJ2-2
v_gene: TRBV4-3
abundance: .
d_gene: TRBD2
CDR3nt: TGCGCCAGCAGCCGGACTAGCGGGGGAACCGGGGAGCTGTTTTTT
CDR3aa: CASSRTSGGTGELFF

j_gene: TRBJ1-5
v_gene: TRBV2
abundance: .
d_gene: .
CDR3nt: TGTGCCAGCAGTGAACCCGTGGGCAATCAGCCCCAGCATTTT
CDR3aa: CASSEPVGNQPQHF

j_gene: TRBJ2-1
v_gene: TRBV5-8
abundance: .
d_gene: TRBD2
CDR3nt: TGTGCCAGCAGCTTGTTTCTAGCGGGCAACTCCTACAATGAGCAGTTCTTC
CDR3aa: CASSLFLAGNSYNEQFF

j_gene: TRBJ1-2
v_gene: TRBV6-2/TRBV6-3
abundance: .
d_gene: .
CDR3nt: TGTGCCAGCAGCAGAACAGGGTATGGCTACACCTTC
CDR3aa: CASSRTGYGYTF

j_gene: TRBJ1-2
v_gene: TRBV4-1
abundance: .
d_gene: TRBD1
CDR3nt: TGCGCCAGCAGCCCGGGACAGGGTAACTATGGCTACACCTTC
CDR3aa: CASSPGQGNYGYTF

j_gene: TRBJ1-2
v_gene: TRBV2
abundance: .
d_gene: .
CDR3nt: TGTGCCAGCAGAGCAGAGTTTTATTACTATGGCTACACCTTC
CDR3aa: CASRAEFYYYGYTF

j_gene: TRBJ2-2
v_gene: TRBV7-2
abundance: .
d_gene: .
CDR3nt: TGTGCCAGCAGCTCAGAGATATTCACCGGGGAGCTGTTTTTT
CDR3aa: CASSSEIFTGELFF

j_gene: TRBJ1-1
v_gene: TRBV12-3/TRBV12-4
abundance: .
d_gene: TRBD1
CDR3nt: TGTGCCAGCGGGGACAGGGAGGTGACTGAAGCTTTCTTT
CDR3aa: CASGDREVTEAFF

j_gene: TRBJ1-1
v_gene: TRBV7-3
abundance: .
d_gene: .
CDR3nt: TGTGCCAGCGGTCAGCCGAACACTGAAGCTTTCTTT
CDR3aa: CASGQPNTEAFF

j_gene: TRBJ1-1
v_gene: TRBV7-9
abundance: .
d_gene: TRBD1
CDR3nt: TGTGCCAGCAGCTTTCCCGGGACAGGGGGAGCTTTCTTT
CDR3aa: CASSFPGTGGAFF

j_gene: TRBJ1-1
v_gene: TRBV11-2
abundance: .
d_gene: .
CDR3nt: TGTGCCAGCAGCACACAGCTGAACACTGAAGCTTTCTTT
CDR3aa: CASSTQLNTEAFF

j_gene: TRBJ1-1
v_gene: TRBV5-5
abundance: .
d_gene: .
CDR3nt: TGTGCCAGCAGCTTGGTTGTGGAGCGAGCTTTCTTT
CDR3aa: CASSLVVERAFF

j_gene: TRBJ2-3
v_gene: TRBV7-2
abundance: .
d_gene: .
CDR3nt: TGTGCCAGCAGCTCCCGATTTTCTGGGGCGGTGACAGATACGCAGTATTTT
CDR3aa: CASSSRFSGAVTDTQYF

j_gene: TRBJ1-5
v_gene: TRBV18
abundance: .
d_gene: .
CDR3nt: TGTGCCAGCTCTGTTGGGGACAATCAGCCCCAGCATTTT
CDR3aa: CASSVGDNQPQHF

j_gene: TRBJ1-3
v_gene: TRBV7-2
abundance: once
d_gene: .
CDR3nt: TGTGCCAGCAGCTTAGTTGGCAGGGGATACGGAAACACCATATATTTT
CDR3aa: CASSLVGRGYGNTIYF

j_gene: TRBJ1-1
v_gene: TRBV19
abundance: .
d_gene: .
CDR3nt: TGTGCCAGTAGTATTTCGGCTTTGAACACTGAAGCTTTCTTT
CDR3aa: CASSISALNTEAFF

j_gene: TRBJ1-1
v_gene: TRBV4-1
abundance: .
d_gene: TRBD1
CDR3nt: TGCGCCAGCAGCCAAGGGGGACAGGGGTTGAACACTGAAGCTTTCTTT
CDR3aa: CASSQGGQGLNTEAFF

j_gene: TRBJ1-6
v_gene: TRBV5-4
abundance: .
d_gene: .
CDR3nt: TGTGCCAGCAATAACGAAGGGGGTACTTCACCCCTCCACTTT
CDR3aa: CASNNEGGTSPLHF

j_gene: TRBJ1-2
v_gene: TRBV6-4
abundance: .
d_gene: TRBD1
CDR3nt: TGTGCCAGCAGTGACTCGGTACAGGGGGCGCATGGCACCTATGGCTACACCTTC
CDR3aa: CASSDSVQGAHGTYGYTF

j_gene: TRBJ1-2
v_gene: TRBV29-1
abundance: .
d_gene: .
CDR3nt: TGCAGCGTCGAGGGAAGACTTACTAACTATGGCTACACCTTC
CDR3aa: CSVEGRLTNYGYTF

j_gene: TRBJ1-1
v_gene: TRBV7-2
abundance: .
d_gene: .
CDR3nt: TGTGCCAGCAGCCCGCTTAGAGGAACGAGGGGAGAAGTGAGCACTGAAGCTTTCTTT
CDR3aa: CASSPLRGTRGEVSTEAFF

j_gene: TRBJ1-5
v_gene: TRBV2
abundance: .
d_gene: TRBD1
CDR3nt: TGTGCCAGCAGTGCTCGGACAGGGGCTCAGGCGACCCAGCATTTT
CDR3aa: CASSARTGAQATQHF

j_gene: TRBJ1-5
v_gene: TRBV2
abundance: once
d_gene: .
CDR3nt: TGTGCCAGCAGTAGAAGTAGCAATCAGCCCCAGCATTTT
CDR3aa: CASSRSSNQPQHF

j_gene: TRBJ1-5
v_gene: TRBV7-2
abundance: .
d_gene: .
CDR3nt: TGTGCCAGCAACCTCGCAGGGATCAATCAGCCCCAGCATTTT
CDR3aa: CASNLAGINQPQHF

j_gene: TRBJ1-6
v_gene: TRBV27
abundance: .
d_gene: TRBD1
CDR3nt: TGTGCCAGCAGTCGCCGACAGGGGGATTCACCCCTCCACTTT
CDR3aa: CASSRRQGDSPLHF

j_gene: TRBJ1-2
v_gene: TRBV5-6
abundance: .
d_gene: .
CDR3nt: TGTGCCAGCAGCCGTTTAGAAGTCGCTAACTATGGCTACACCTTC
CDR3aa: CASSRLEVANYGYTF

j_gene: TRBJ1-1
v_gene: TRBV6-1
abundance: .
d_gene: TRBD1
CDR3nt: TGTGCCAGCAGAGAAACCGGGACAGGGTCTTATCCCTTTGAAGCTTTCTTT
CDR3aa: CASRETGTGSYPFEAFF

j_gene: TRBJ2-7
v_gene: TRBV7-2
abundance: .
d_gene: TRBD2
CDR3nt: TGTGCCAGCAGCTTAGGGACTAGCGGGGACCCCCTCCTCTACGAGCAGTACTTC
CDR3aa: CASSLGTSGDPLLYEQYF

j_gene: TRBJ2-1
v_gene: TRBV10-1
abundance: .
d_gene: TRBD2
CDR3nt: TGCGCCAGCAGTGGACTAGCGGGAGGGCGAGATGAGCAGTTCTTC
CDR3aa: CASSGLAGGRDEQFF

j_gene: TRBJ1-2
v_gene: TRBV4-1
abundance: .
d_gene: .
CDR3nt: TGCGCCAGCAGCCAAGGAGTACGGATAGCCTTAGACTATGGCTACACCTTC
CDR3aa: CASSQGVRIALDYGYTF

j_gene: TRBJ1-5
v_gene: TRBV18
abundance: .
d_gene: .
CDR3nt: TGTGCCAGCTCGGTGGGGGTTCGGCAGCCCCAGCATTTT
CDR3aa: CASSVGVRQPQHF

j_gene: TRBJ1-5
v_gene: TRBV28
abundance: .
d_gene: TRBD1
CDR3nt: TGTGCCAGCAGTCAACGGGAGTCAGGGGGCTTAAGCAATCAGCCCCAGCATTTT
CDR3aa: CASSQRESGGLSNQPQHF

j_gene: TRBJ1-2
v_gene: TRBV9
abundance: .
d_gene: TRBD1
CDR3nt: TGTGCCAGCAGCGTAGCACAGGGGAACTATGGCTACACCTTC
CDR3aa: CASSVAQGNYGYTF

j_gene: TRBJ1-2
v_gene: TRBV7-2
abundance: .
d_gene: .
CDR3nt: TGTGCCAGCAGCTTAGCGACAGGAGGACTCTATGGCTACACCTTC
CDR3aa: CASSLATGGLYGYTF

j_gene: TRBJ2-3
v_gene: TRBV28
abundance: .
d_gene: .
CDR3nt: TGTGCCAGCCAGGTTAGCACAGATACGCAGTATTTT
CDR3aa: CASQVSTDTQYF